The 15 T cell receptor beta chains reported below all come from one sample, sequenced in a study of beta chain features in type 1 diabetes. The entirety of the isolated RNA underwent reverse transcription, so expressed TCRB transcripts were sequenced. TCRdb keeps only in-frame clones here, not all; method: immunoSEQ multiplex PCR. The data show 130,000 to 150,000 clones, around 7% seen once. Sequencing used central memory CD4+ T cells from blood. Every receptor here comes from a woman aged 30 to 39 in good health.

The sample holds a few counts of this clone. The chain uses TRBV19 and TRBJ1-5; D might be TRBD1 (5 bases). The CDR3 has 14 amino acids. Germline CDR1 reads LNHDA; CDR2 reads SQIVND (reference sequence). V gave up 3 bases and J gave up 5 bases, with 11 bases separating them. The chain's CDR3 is CASSIIDSDQPQHF. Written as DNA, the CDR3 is TGTGCCAGTAGTATTATTGACAGCGATCAGCCCCAGCATTTT.

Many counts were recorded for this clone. In DNA form, the CDR3 reads TGTGCCAGCAGCGTCCGGGACAGGGTGTCCGTCGAGCAGTACTTC. It yields the protein CASSVRDRVSVEQYF. The rearrangement links TRBV5-4 to TRBJ2-7, with 9 bases that match TRBD1. V was clipped by 4 bases and J by 6 bases; unmatched bases: 11. In germline, CDR1 is SGHNT, CDR2 YYREEE (reference sequence). This CDR3 is built from 15 residues.

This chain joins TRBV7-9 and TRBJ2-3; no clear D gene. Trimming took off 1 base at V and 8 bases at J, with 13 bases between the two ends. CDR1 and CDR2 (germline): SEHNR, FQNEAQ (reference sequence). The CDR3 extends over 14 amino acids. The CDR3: CASSLVASISTQYF. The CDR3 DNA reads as TGTGCCAGCAGCTTAGTGGCCTCCATCAGTACGCAGTATTTT.

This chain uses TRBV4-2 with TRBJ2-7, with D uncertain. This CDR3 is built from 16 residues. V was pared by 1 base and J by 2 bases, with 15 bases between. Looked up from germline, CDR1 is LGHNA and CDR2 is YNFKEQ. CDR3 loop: CASSQGGLALAYEQYF. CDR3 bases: TGTGCCAGCAGCCAAGGAGGATTGGCACTTGCCTACGAGCAGTACTTC.

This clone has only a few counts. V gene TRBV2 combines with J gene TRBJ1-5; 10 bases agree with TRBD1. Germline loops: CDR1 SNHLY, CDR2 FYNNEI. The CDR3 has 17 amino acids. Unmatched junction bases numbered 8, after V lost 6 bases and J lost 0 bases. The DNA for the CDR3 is TGTGCCAGCAGCCGTGGGACAGGGGCGAATAGCAATCAGCCCCAGCATTTT. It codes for CASSRGTGANSNQPQHF.

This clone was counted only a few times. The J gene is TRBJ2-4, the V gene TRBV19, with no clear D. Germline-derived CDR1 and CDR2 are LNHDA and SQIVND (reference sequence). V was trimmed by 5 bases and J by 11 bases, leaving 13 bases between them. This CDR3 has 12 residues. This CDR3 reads CASSARSAVQYF. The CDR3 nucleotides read TGTGCCAGTAGTGCCCGGTCGGCGGTTCAGTACTTC.

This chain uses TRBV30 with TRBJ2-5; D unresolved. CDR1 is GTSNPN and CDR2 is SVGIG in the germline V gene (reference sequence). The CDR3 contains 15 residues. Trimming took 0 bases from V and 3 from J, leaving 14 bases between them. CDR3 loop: CAWSVPGGSKETQYF. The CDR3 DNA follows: TGTGCCTGGAGTGTACCTGGCGGCAGTAAAGAGACCCAGTACTTC.

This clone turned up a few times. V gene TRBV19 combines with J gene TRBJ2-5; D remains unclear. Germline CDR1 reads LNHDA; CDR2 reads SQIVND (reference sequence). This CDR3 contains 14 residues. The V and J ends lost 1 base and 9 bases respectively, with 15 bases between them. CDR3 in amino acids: CASSIVPWAQSQYF. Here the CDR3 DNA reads TGTGCCAGTAGTATAGTCCCTTGGGCCCAATCCCAGTACTTC. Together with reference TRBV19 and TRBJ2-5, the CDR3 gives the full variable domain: DGGITQSPKYLFRKEGQNVTLSCEQNLNHDAMYWYRQDPGQGLRLIYYSQIVNDFQKGDIAEGYSVSREKKESFPLTVTSAQKNPTAFYLCASSIVPWAQSQYFGPGTRLLVL.

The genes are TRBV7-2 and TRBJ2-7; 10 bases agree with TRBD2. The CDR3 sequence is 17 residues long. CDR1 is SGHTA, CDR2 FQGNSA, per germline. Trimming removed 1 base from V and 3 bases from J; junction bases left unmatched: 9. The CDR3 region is CASSLGGTSADFYEQYF. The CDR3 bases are TGTGCCAGCAGCTTAGGGGGGACTAGCGCCGATTTCTACGAGCAGTACTTC.

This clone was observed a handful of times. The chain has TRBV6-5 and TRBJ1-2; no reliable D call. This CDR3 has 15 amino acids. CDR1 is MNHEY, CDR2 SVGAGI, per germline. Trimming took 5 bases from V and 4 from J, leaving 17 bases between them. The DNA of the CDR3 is TGTGCCAGCAGTCGTACCGAGGGCAGCCCCTATGGCTACACCTTC. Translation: CASSRTEGSPYGYTF.

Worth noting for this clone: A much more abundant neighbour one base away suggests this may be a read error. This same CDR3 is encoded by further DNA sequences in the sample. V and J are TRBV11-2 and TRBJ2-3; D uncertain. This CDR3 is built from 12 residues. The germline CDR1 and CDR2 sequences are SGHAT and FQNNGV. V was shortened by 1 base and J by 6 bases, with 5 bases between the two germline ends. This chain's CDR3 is CASSLARDTQYF. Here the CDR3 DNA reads TGTGCCAGCAGCTTAGCGCGGGATACGCAGTATTTT.

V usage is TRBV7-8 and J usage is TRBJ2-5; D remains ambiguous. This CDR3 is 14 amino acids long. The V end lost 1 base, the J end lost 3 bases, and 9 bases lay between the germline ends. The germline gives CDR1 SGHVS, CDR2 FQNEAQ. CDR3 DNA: TGTGCCAGCAGCTTAGGCCTAATGAAAGAGACCCAGTACTTC. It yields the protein CASSLGLMKETQYF.

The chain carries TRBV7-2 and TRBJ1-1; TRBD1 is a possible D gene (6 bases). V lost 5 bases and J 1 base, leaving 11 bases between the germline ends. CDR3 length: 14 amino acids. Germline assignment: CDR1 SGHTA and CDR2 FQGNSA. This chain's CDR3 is CASSPDRRNTEAFF. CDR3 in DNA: TGTGCCAGCAGCCCGGACAGACGGAACACTGAAGCTTTCTTT.

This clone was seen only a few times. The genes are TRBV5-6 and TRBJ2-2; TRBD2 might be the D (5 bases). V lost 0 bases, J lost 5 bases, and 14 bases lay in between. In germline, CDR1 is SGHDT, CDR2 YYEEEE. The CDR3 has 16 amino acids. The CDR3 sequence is CASSLDILGLTGELFF. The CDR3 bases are TGTGCCAGCAGCTTGGACATCCTAGGACTTACCGGGGAGCTGTTTTTT.

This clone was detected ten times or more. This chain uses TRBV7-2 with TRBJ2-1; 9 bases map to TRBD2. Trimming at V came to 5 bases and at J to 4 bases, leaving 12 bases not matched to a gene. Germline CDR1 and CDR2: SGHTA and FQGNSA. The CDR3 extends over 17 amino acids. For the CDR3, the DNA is TGTGCCAGCAGCGCGAAGGCCGCGACTAGCGGTTACAATGAGCAGTTCTTC. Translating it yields CASSAKAATSGYNEQFF.